This TCR beta chain is drawn from a study of graft-versus-host responses after intestinal transplantation. The assay was immunoSEQ multiplex PCR, and TCRdb's table has in-frame clones only and misses some. The table shows under 20,000 clones, with about two fifths occurring only once. This clone has more than one count but fewer than ten. Germline lookup yields CDR1 MNHEY and CDR2 SVGAGI. The ends were cut back, 2 bases at V and 7 bases at J, with 18 bases in the middle. CDR3 length: 16 amino acids. The rearrangement links TRBV6-5 to TRBJ1-5; tentatively, D is TRBD1 (5 bases). The receptor was isolated from a human patient who received an intestinal transplant. The sample in question was alloreactive CD4+ T cells from a mixed lymphocyte reaction culture, obtained before intestinal transplant. The subset: CFSE-low proliferating T cells sorted from approximately six-day pre-transplant mixed lymphocyte reaction (GvH or HvG direction). Written as DNA, the CDR3 is TGTGCCAGCAGTTACCCCGCAATCTCAGGGTTCCAGCCCCAGCATTTT. It encodes CASSYPAISGFQPQHF.